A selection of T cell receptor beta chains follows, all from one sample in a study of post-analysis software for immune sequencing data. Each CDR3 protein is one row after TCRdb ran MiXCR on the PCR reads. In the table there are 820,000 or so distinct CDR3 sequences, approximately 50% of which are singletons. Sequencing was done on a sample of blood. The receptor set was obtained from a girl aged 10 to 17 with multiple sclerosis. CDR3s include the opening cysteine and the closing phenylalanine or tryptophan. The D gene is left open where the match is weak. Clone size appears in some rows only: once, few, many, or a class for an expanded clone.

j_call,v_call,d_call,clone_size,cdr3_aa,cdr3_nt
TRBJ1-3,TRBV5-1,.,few,CASSLGDTYSGNTIYF,TGCGCCAGCAGCTTGGGCGATACCTATTCTGGAAACACCATATATTTT
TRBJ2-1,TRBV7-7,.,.,CASSHGRLNEQFF,TGTGCCAGCAGCCATGGACGGCTCAATGAGCAGTTCTTC
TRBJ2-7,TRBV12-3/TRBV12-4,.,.,CACGASLYEQYF,TGTGCCTGCGGGGCTTCCCTCTACGAGCAGTACTTC
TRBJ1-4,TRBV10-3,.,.,CAISEGVATNEKLFF,TGTGCCATCAGTGAGGGGGTGGCAACTAATGAAAAACTGTTTTTT
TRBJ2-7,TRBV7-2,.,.,CASSLQGSWESDEQYF,TGTGCCAGCAGCCTCCAAGGCAGTTGGGAGAGCGACGAGCAGTACTTC
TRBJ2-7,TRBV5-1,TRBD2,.,CASSWSGGEQYF,TGCGCCAGCAGCTGGAGCGGGGGAGAGCAGTACTTC
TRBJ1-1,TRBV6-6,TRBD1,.,CASTYSGGQSAFF,TGTGCCAGCACCTACTCAGGGGGACAGAGCGCTTTCTTT
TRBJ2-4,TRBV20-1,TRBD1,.,CSAGTGGLGAKNIQYF,TGCAGTGCTGGGACAGGCGGCTTGGGGGCCAAAAACATTCAGTACTTC
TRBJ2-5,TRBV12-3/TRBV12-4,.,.,CASSLFEGGAQETQYF,TGTGCCAGCAGTTTGTTCGAAGGGGGAGCACAAGAGACCCAGTACTTC
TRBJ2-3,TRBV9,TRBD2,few,CASTVGLAGITDTQYF,TGTGCCAGCACCGTAGGTCTAGCGGGTATCACAGATACGCAGTATTTT
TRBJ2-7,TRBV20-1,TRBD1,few,CSASWTGQYEQYF,TGCAGTGCTTCCTGGACGGGACAGTACGAGCAGTACTTC
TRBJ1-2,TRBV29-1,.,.,CSVGRGEGINYGYTF,TGCAGCGTTGGACGTGGTGAGGGCATTAACTATGGCTACACCTTC
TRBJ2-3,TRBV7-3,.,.,CASSLRYRGENTDTQYF,TGTGCCAGCAGCCTTCGCTATAGAGGAGAGAACACAGATACGCAGTATTTT
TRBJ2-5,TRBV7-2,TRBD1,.,CASSPGQVSQTQYF,TGTGCCAGCAGCCCGGGACAGGTTAGCCAGACCCAGTACTTC
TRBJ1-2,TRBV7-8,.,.,CASSLPGTLYGYTF,TGTGCCAGCAGCTTGCCCGGGACTCTCTATGGCTACACCTTC
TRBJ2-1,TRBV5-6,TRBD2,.,CASSQLAGNNEQFF,TGTGCCAGCAGCCAGCTAGCGGGGAACAATGAGCAGTTCTTC
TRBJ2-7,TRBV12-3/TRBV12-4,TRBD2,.,CASSLVSASGRKWYEQYF,TGTGCCAGCAGTTTAGTGTCGGCTAGCGGGAGAAAATGGTACGAGCAGTACTTC
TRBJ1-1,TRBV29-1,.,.,CSAYAGVMNTEAFF,TGCAGCGCCTACGCCGGGGTCATGAACACTGAAGCTTTCTTT
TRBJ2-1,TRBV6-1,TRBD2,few,CASRRGTLSYNEQFF,TGTGCCAGCAGGCGGGGGACCCTGTCCTACAATGAGCAGTTCTTC
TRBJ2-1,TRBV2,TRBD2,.,CASRDWVAAGDEQFF,TGTGCCAGCAGGGATTGGGTGGCGGCGGGAGATGAGCAGTTCTTC
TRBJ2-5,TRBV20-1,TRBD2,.,CSARDPSQGGQETQYF,TGCAGTGCTAGAGATCCGAGTCAGGGAGGGCAAGAGACCCAGTACTTC
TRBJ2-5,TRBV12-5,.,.,CASEAAGSIQETQYF,TGTGCTAGTGAGGCGGCAGGCTCCATTCAAGAGACCCAGTACTTC
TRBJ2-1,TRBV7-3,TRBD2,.,CASSPHLGLAGGGEQFF,TGTGCCAGCAGCCCCCACCTGGGGCTAGCGGGAGGTGGTGAGCAGTTCTTC
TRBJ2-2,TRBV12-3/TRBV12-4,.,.,CASSPKTRHSSTGELFF,TGTGCCAGCTCACCAAAAACCCGGCATAGTTCAACCGGGGAGCTGTTTTTT
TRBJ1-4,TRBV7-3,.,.,CASSPDGEKLFF,TGTGCCAGCAGCCCCGACGGTGAAAAACTGTTTTTT
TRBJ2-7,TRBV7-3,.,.,CASSLTGSGGSYEQYF,TGTGCCAGCAGCTTAACTGGTTCGGGTGGCTCCTACGAGCAGTACTTC
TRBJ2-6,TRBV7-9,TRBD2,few,CASSGTSAGANVLTF,TGTGCCAGCAGCGGCACTAGCGCTGGGGCCAACGTCCTGACTTTC
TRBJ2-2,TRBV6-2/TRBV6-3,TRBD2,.,CASSYTSGNTGELFF,TGTGCCAGCAGTTACACTAGCGGGAACACCGGGGAGCTGTTTTTT
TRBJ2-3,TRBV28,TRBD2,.,CASSPRLGSSGGSTDTQYF,TGTGCCAGCAGCCCCCGCCTTGGGAGTAGCGGGGGGTCTACAGATACGCAGTATTTT
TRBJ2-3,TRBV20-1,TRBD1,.,CSAVRGRAADTQYF,TGCAGTGCTGTCAGGGGGCGCGCGGCAGATACGCAGTATTTT
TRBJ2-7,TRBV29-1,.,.,CSVRLGHEQYF,TGCAGCGTCCGGTTGGGCCACGAGCAGTACTTC
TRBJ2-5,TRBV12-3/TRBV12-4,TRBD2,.,CASSLNSGRALRETQYF,TGTGCCAGCAGTTTAAATTCCGGGAGGGCCCTCCGGGAGACCCAGTACTTC
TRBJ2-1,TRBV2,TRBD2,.,CASSSGASGGYNEQFF,TGTGCCAGCAGTTCGGGGGCTAGCGGGGGCTACAATGAGCAGTTCTTC
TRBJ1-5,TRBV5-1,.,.,CASSLSFREPQHF,TGCGCCAGCAGCTTATCTTTTAGGGAGCCCCAGCATTTT
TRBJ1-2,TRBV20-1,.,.,CSAGSSANYGYTF,TGCAGTGCTGGGAGCAGTGCTAACTATGGCTACACCTTC
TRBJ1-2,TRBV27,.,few,CASTVSPRGGNYGYTF,TGTGCCAGCACCGTTTCTCCACGTGGGGGTAACTATGGCTACACCTTC
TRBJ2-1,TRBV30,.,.,CAWSSGLKLFF,TGTGCCTGGAGTTCCGGACTGAAGCTGTTCTTC
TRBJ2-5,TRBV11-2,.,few,CASSLGREQTQYF,TGTGCCAGCAGCTTAGGCAGGGAACAGACCCAGTACTTC
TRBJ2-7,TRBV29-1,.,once,CSVELAPGYEQYF,TGCAGCGTCGAGTTGGCCCCGGGCTACGAGCAGTACTTC
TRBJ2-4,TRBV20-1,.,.,CSAQGQILAKNIQYF,TGCAGTGCCCAAGGACAGATTCTAGCCAAAAACATTCAGTACTTC
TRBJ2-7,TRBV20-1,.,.,CSATQTHGRVSYEQYF,TGCAGTGCTACGCAGACTCATGGGCGGGTCTCCTACGAGCAGTACTTC
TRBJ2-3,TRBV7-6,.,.,CASRPGKADTQYF,TGTGCCAGCAGGCCCGGAAAGGCAGATACGCAGTATTTT
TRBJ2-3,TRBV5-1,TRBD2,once,CASSSGAGVGDTQYF,TGCGCCAGCAGCAGCGGCGCGGGGGTGGGAGATACGCAGTATTTT
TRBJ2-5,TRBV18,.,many,CASSPGHQETQYF,TGTGCCAGCTCACCAGGCCACCAAGAGACCCAGTACTTC